Listed below are T cell receptor beta chains from one sample, sequenced in a study of T cell changes during pregnancy in multiple sclerosis. Libraries were prepared by immunoSEQ multiplex PCR; TCRdb keeps only in-frame clonotypes and omits some of them. The table records 50,000 or so clones, around 90% of them present only once. The starting material was CD4+ T cells from peripheral blood mononuclear cells, obtained in the second trimester of pregnancy. The receptor set was obtained from a female donor with multiple sclerosis, enrolled in a pregnancy study. CDR3s include the opening cysteine and the closing phenylalanine or tryptophan. The order of the fields is CDR3 protein, CDR3 DNA, V gene, D gene, J gene, clone size. D genes are given only for firm matches. Only part of the rows carry a size: once, few, many, or a class if the clone is expanded.

CDR3 protein: CASSSGLNTDTQYF; CDR3 DNA: TGTGCCAGCAGCTCCGGACTCAACACAGATACGCAGTATTTT; V gene: TRBV7-3; D gene: -; J gene: TRBJ2-3; clone size: -
CDR3 protein: CASSRGPGYTF; CDR3 DNA: TGCGCCAGCAGCCGGGGCCCTGGCTACACCTTC; V gene: TRBV4-1; D gene: -; J gene: TRBJ1-2; clone size: -
CDR3 protein: CASSIEGAGDTQYF; CDR3 DNA: TGTGCCAGTAGTATTGAGGGGGCCGGAGATACGCAGTATTTT; V gene: TRBV19; D gene: TRBD1; J gene: TRBJ2-3; clone size: -
CDR3 protein: CASTQRGTYNEQFF; CDR3 DNA: TGTGCCAGTACCCAGCGGGGAACATACAATGAGCAGTTCTTC; V gene: TRBV19; D gene: TRBD2; J gene: TRBJ2-1; clone size: -
CDR3 protein: CASSLGVGSLGNSPLHF; CDR3 DNA: TGTGCCAGCAGCTTAGGTGTTGGGAGCCTCGGGAATTCACCCCTCCACTTT; V gene: TRBV7-9; D gene: -; J gene: TRBJ1-6; clone size: -
CDR3 protein: CSGAGGGSYNEQFF; CDR3 DNA: TGCAGCGGGGCGGGCGGGGGGTCCTACAATGAGCAGTTCTTC; V gene: TRBV29-1; D gene: TRBD2; J gene: TRBJ2-1; clone size: -
CDR3 protein: CASSSTGGGTEAFF; CDR3 DNA: TGTGCCAGCAGCTCGACAGGGGGCGGTACTGAAGCTTTCTTT; V gene: TRBV7-2; D gene: TRBD1; J gene: TRBJ1-1; clone size: -
CDR3 protein: CASSVKGYNEQFF; CDR3 DNA: TGTGCCAGCAGCGTCAAGGGGTACAATGAGCAGTTCTTC; V gene: TRBV9; D gene: -; J gene: TRBJ2-1; clone size: -
CDR3 protein: CASSFEERQGTYNEQFF; CDR3 DNA: TGTGCCAGCAGCTTTGAGGAGAGGCAGGGTACCTACAATGAGCAGTTCTTC; V gene: TRBV11-1; D gene: -; J gene: TRBJ2-1; clone size: -
CDR3 protein: CASSFSTGRSSYNEQFF; CDR3 DNA: TGTGCCAGCAGCTTCAGTACAGGGCGTAGCTCCTACAATGAGCAGTTCTTC; V gene: TRBV5-4; D gene: -; J gene: TRBJ2-1; clone size: -
CDR3 protein: CARSYAEGAGQPQHF; CDR3 DNA: TGTGCCAGAAGTTATGCCGAGGGGGCCGGGCAGCCCCAGCATTTT; V gene: TRBV5-3; D gene: TRBD1; J gene: TRBJ1-5; clone size: once
CDR3 protein: CASSLGPPEQYF; CDR3 DNA: TGTGCCAGCAGCTTAGGGCCCCCCGAGCAGTACTTC; V gene: TRBV11-2; D gene: -; J gene: TRBJ2-7; clone size: -
CDR3 protein: CASSSDPWANYGYTF; CDR3 DNA: TGTGCCAGCAGTTCAGACCCATGGGCCAACTATGGCTACACCTTC; V gene: TRBV27; D gene: -; J gene: TRBJ1-2; clone size: -
CDR3 protein: CASRLSNTEAFF; CDR3 DNA: TGTGCCAGTAGGTTATCTAACACTGAAGCTTTCTTT; V gene: TRBV19; D gene: -; J gene: TRBJ1-1; clone size: -
CDR3 protein: CASSYLAGVVGELFF; CDR3 DNA: TGTGCCAGCAGTTACCTAGCGGGAGTGGTCGGGGAGCTGTTTTTT; V gene: TRBV6-5; D gene: TRBD2; J gene: TRBJ2-2; clone size: -
CDR3 protein: CASSFTGQGNEQYF; CDR3 DNA: TGTGCCAGCAGTTTTACGGGACAGGGGAACGAGCAGTACTTC; V gene: TRBV27; D gene: TRBD1; J gene: TRBJ2-7; clone size: -
CDR3 protein: CASSETGGSWGYTF; CDR3 DNA: TGTGCCAGCAGTGAGACAGGGGGAAGCTGGGGCTACACCTTC; V gene: TRBV28; D gene: TRBD1; J gene: TRBJ1-2; clone size: -
CDR3 protein: CASSLGGNSGGLAYEQYF; CDR3 DNA: TGTGCCAGCAGCTTAGGGGGGAATAGCGGGGGGCTGGCCTACGAGCAGTACTTC; V gene: TRBV11-2; D gene: TRBD2; J gene: TRBJ2-7; clone size: -
CDR3 protein: CSARTAYGYTF; CDR3 DNA: TGCAGTGCTAGGACAGCCTATGGCTACACCTTC; V gene: TRBV20-1; D gene: -; J gene: TRBJ1-2; clone size: -
CDR3 protein: CASSLLGYTF; CDR3 DNA: TGTGCCAGCAGCTTACTGGGCTACACCTTC; V gene: TRBV13; D gene: -; J gene: TRBJ1-2; clone size: -
CDR3 protein: CASSDRGHMYEQYF; CDR3 DNA: TGTGCCAGCTCGGACAGGGGACATATGTACGAGCAGTACTTC; V gene: TRBV18; D gene: TRBD1; J gene: TRBJ2-7; clone size: -
CDR3 protein: CASSPPWAGAYNEQFF; CDR3 DNA: TGTGCCAGCAGCCCACCCTGGGCGGGGGCCTACAATGAGCAGTTCTTC; V gene: TRBV7-9; D gene: TRBD2; J gene: TRBJ2-1; clone size: -
CDR3 protein: CASSEQGFSEAFF; CDR3 DNA: TGTGCCAGCAGCGAGCAGGGTTTTTCTGAAGCTTTCTTT; V gene: TRBV6-4; D gene: -; J gene: TRBJ1-1; clone size: -
CDR3 protein: CATSRLPRRTASTDTQYF; CDR3 DNA: TGTGCCACCAGCAGATTACCTAGGAGGACGGCTAGCACAGATACGCAGTATTTT; V gene: TRBV15; D gene: -; J gene: TRBJ2-3; clone size: -
CDR3 protein: CASKRGESYNEQFF; CDR3 DNA: TGCGCCAGTAAGCGGGGGGAATCCTACAATGAGCAGTTCTTC; V gene: TRBV10-2; D gene: TRBD2; J gene: TRBJ2-1; clone size: -
CDR3 protein: CASSVGTGNNEQFF; CDR3 DNA: TGTGCCAGCAGCGTGGGGACAGGTAACAATGAGCAGTTCTTC; V gene: TRBV9; D gene: TRBD1; J gene: TRBJ2-1; clone size: -
CDR3 protein: CASSSQGAPNSPLHF; CDR3 DNA: TGTGCCAGCAGCTCGCAGGGGGCGCCTAATTCACCCCTCCACTTT; V gene: TRBV5-4; D gene: TRBD1; J gene: TRBJ1-6; clone size: -
CDR3 protein: CASSLRTGTNTEAFF; CDR3 DNA: TGCGCCAGCAGCTTACGGACAGGGACGAACACTGAAGCTTTCTTT; V gene: TRBV5-1; D gene: TRBD1; J gene: TRBJ1-1; clone size: once
CDR3 protein: CATSRDSGSLRANYGYTF; CDR3 DNA: TGTGCCACCAGCAGAGATTCCGGGAGCCTTAGAGCTAACTATGGCTACACCTTC; V gene: TRBV15; D gene: -; J gene: TRBJ1-2; clone size: -
CDR3 protein: CASSLLRGVSYEQYF; CDR3 DNA: TGTGCCAGCAGTTTACTGCGGGGGGTATCCTACGAGCAGTACTTC; V gene: TRBV27; D gene: TRBD2; J gene: TRBJ2-7; clone size: -
CDR3 protein: CASGLLSGGEQFF; CDR3 DNA: TGTGCTAGTGGTTTGTTGAGCGGGGGAGAGCAGTTCTTC; V gene: TRBV12-5; D gene: TRBD2; J gene: TRBJ2-1; clone size: -
CDR3 protein: CASSPGTGGLNTEAFF; CDR3 DNA: TGCGCCAGCAGCCCGGGGACAGGGGGCTTGAACACTGAAGCTTTCTTT; V gene: TRBV5-1; D gene: TRBD1; J gene: TRBJ1-1; clone size: -
CDR3 protein: CASSLTYEDEKLFF; CDR3 DNA: TGTGCCAGCAGCCTCACATATGAGGATGAAAAACTGTTTTTT; V gene: TRBV7-2; D gene: -; J gene: TRBJ1-4; clone size: -
CDR3 protein: CASSKQGRETQYF; CDR3 DNA: TGTGCCAGCAGTAAACAGGGGCGTGAGACCCAGTACTTC; V gene: TRBV6-5; D gene: TRBD1; J gene: TRBJ2-5; clone size: many
CDR3 protein: CASSWTGGYNQPQHF; CDR3 DNA: TGTGCCAGCAGTTGGACAGGGGGCTACAATCAGCCCCAGCATTTT; V gene: TRBV6-1; D gene: TRBD1; J gene: TRBJ1-5; clone size: once
CDR3 protein: CASSASPEGYAYEQYF; CDR3 DNA: TGTGCCAGCAGCGCCTCGCCCGAGGGCTATGCCTACGAGCAGTACTTC; V gene: TRBV9; D gene: -; J gene: TRBJ2-7; clone size: -
CDR3 protein: CASSRQGLGSTEAFF; CDR3 DNA: TGTGCCAGCAGCCGACAGGGCCTTGGAAGCACTGAAGCTTTCTTT; V gene: TRBV5-4; D gene: TRBD1; J gene: TRBJ1-1; clone size: -
CDR3 protein: CASSVGLPVVNTDTQYF; CDR3 DNA: TGCGCCAGCAGCGTGGGACTCCCTGTAGTCAACACAGATACGCAGTATTTT; V gene: TRBV5-1; D gene: -; J gene: TRBJ2-3; clone size: -
CDR3 protein: CASSSPGQTNTGELFF; CDR3 DNA: TGTGCCAGCAGTTCTCCGGGACAGACGAACACCGGGGAGCTGTTTTTT; V gene: TRBV6-6; D gene: TRBD1; J gene: TRBJ2-2; clone size: -
CDR3 protein: CSASLIYEQYF; CDR3 DNA: TGCAGTGCTAGTCTTATATACGAGCAGTACTTC; V gene: TRBV20-1; D gene: -; J gene: TRBJ2-7; clone size: -
CDR3 protein: CATSRDRGKYQPQHF; CDR3 DNA: TGTGCCACCAGCCGAGACAGGGGGAAGTATCAGCCCCAGCATTTT; V gene: TRBV15; D gene: TRBD1; J gene: TRBJ1-5; clone size: -
CDR3 protein: CASSRAPWQGAATGELFF; CDR3 DNA: TGTGCCAGCAGCCGAGCTCCGTGGCAGGGGGCAGCCACCGGGGAGCTGTTTTTT; V gene: TRBV7-3; D gene: TRBD1; J gene: TRBJ2-2; clone size: -
CDR3 protein: CASSLLVNRGGEQYF; CDR3 DNA: TGTGCCAGCAGCCTACTGGTGAACAGGGGAGGCGAGCAGTACTTC; V gene: TRBV7-9; D gene: -; J gene: TRBJ2-7; clone size: -